One TCR beta chain is described in this entry. Sequencing was performed with immunoSEQ multiplex PCR; in TCRdb, only in-frame clones are kept and a portion is missing. The table has more than 100,000 clones, approximately 89% seen once; the top ten hold 20% to 25%. The sample is drawn from a study of T cell responses to AZD1222 COVID-19 vaccine. In the study overall: Second-dose intervals of approximately 4 or approximately 12 weeks were pooled.

The sequence was obtained from an adult in good health. The source material was peripheral blood, sampled on day 0 of AZD1222 vaccination.

CDR3 DNA sequence: TGTGCCAGCAGCTTAGTTGTGGGTCAGCCCCAGCATTTT. Its protein product is CASSLVVGQPQHF. The chain couples TRBV7-2 to TRBJ1-5; D ambiguous. The ends were cut back, 1 base at V and 6 bases at J, with 7 bases in the middle. This CDR3 spans 13 amino acids. Germline V CDR1 and CDR2: SGHTA, FQGNSA.